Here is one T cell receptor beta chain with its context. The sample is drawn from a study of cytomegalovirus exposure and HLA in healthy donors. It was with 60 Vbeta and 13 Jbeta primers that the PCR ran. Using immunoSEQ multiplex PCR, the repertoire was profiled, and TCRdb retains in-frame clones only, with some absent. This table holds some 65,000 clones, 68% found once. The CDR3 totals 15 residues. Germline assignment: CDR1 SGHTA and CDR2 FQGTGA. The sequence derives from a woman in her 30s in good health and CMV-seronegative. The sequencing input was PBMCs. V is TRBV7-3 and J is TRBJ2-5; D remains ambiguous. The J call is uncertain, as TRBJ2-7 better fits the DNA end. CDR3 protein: CASSLGLGSSYEQYF. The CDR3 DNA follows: TGTGCCAGCAGCTTAGGATTGGGCAGCTCCTACGAGCAGTACTTC.